This entry lists 2 T cell receptor beta chains sequenced from one sample in a study of shared T cell receptors in the human thymus. The table came from immunoSEQ multiplex PCR; TCRdb's copy has only in-frame clones and leaves some out. The table lists 500,000 to 750,000 clones, more than 75% of them singletons, with 0.008% to 0.011% in the top ten. The sample was also reused in another study, on human thymus T cells.

Sequenced: thymocytes. All receptors come from a boy younger than two with a congenital heart defect.

The V and J genes are TRBV4-2 and TRBJ2-1; 9 bases are a match to TRBD2. V was pared by 0 bases and J by 7 bases, with 13 bases of the junction left unmatched. Per germline, CDR1 LGHNA and CDR2 YNFKEQ. CDR3 length: 18 amino acids. CDR3 coding DNA: TGTGCCAGCAGCCAAGATGGGCTAGCGGGATCCGGGTGGAATGAGCAGTTCTTC. Translated, it gives CASSQDGLAGSGWNEQFF.

V and J are TRBV29-1 and TRBJ1-1, with 10 bases matching TRBD1. V shed 1 base, J shed 7 bases, and the junction held 12 bases outside the gene matches. The CDR3 has 16 amino acids. The germline CDR1 and CDR2 sequences are SQVTM and ANQGSEA. CDR3 residues: CSVEGARQGAVNEAFF. CDR3 nucleotides: TGCAGCGTTGAAGGGGCCCGACAGGGGGCGGTTAATGAAGCTTTCTTT.